This entry concerns a single T cell receptor (beta chain). The data are from a study of shared T cell receptors in the human thymus. The data were produced by immunoSEQ multiplex PCR, yet TCRdb's version contains in-frame clones alone and is incomplete. The sample includes hundreds of thousands of clones, around 87% of them seen just once. Germline CDR1 SGDLS, CDR2 YYNGEE. The CDR3 extends over 15 amino acids. With V trimmed by 0 bases and J by 4 bases, 5 bases remained unmatched. This same sample was also taken into another study, of human thymus T cells. From that report: A high degree of thymic repertoire overlap among unrelated individuals was reported in related research.

Sequenced: thymocytes. This receptor was identified in a boy under two years old with a congenital heart defect. This chain links TRBV9 with TRBJ2-3, with 7 bases fitting TRBD1. The CDR3 DNA reads as TGTGCCAGCAGCGTAGACGACAGGGTTGCAGATACGCAGTATTTT. Translation: CASSVDDRVADTQYF.